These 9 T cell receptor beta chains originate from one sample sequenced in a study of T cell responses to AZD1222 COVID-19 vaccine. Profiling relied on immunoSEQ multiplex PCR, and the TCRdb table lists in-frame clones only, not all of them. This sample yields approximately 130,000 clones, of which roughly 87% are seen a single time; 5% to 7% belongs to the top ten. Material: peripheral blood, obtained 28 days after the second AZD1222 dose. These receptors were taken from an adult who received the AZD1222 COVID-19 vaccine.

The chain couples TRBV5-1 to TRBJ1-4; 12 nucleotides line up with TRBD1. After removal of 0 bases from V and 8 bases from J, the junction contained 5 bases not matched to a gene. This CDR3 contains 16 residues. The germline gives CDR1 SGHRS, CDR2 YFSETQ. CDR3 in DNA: TGCGCCAGCAGCTTGGATGGGACAGGGGGCGACGAAAAACTGTTTTTT. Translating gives CASSLDGTGGDEKLFF.

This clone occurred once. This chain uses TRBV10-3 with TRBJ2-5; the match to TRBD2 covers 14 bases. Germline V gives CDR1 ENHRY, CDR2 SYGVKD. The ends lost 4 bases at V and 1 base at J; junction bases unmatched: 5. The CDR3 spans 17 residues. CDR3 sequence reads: CAISVGLAGAGQETQYF. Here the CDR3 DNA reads TGTGCCATCAGTGTGGGACTAGCGGGGGCCGGCCAAGAGACCCAGTACTTC.

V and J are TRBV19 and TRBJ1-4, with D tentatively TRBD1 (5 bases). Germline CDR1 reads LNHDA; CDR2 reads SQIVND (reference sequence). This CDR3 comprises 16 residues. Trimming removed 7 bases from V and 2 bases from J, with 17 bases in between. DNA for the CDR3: TGTGCCAGTACCGGTCCAGGGCGAGGGACTAATGAAAAACTGTTTTTT. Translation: CASTGPGRGTNEKLFF.

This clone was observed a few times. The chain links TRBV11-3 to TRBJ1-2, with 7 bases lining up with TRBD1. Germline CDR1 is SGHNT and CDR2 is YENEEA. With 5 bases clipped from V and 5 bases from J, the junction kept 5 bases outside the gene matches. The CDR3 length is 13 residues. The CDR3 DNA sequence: TGTGCCAGCAGCGGAACAGGGGAATATGGCTACACCTTC. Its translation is CASSGTGEYGYTF. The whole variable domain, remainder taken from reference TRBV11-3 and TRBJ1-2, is EAGVVQSPRYKIIEKKQPVAFWCNPISGHNTLYWYLQNLGQGPELLIRYENEEAVDDSQLPKDRFSAERLKGVDSTLKIQPAELGDSAVYLCASSGTGEYGYTFGSGTRLTVV.

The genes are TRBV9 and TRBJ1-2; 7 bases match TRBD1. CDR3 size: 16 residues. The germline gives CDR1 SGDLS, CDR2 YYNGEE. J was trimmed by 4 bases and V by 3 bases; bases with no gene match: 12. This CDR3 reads CASSASSDREVYGYTF. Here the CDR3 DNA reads TGTGCCAGCAGCGCCAGTTCCGACAGGGAGGTCTATGGCTACACCTTC.

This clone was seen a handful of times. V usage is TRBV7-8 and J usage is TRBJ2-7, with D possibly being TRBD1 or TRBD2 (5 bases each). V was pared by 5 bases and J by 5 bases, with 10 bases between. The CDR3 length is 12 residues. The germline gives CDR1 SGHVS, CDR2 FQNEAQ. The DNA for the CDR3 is TGTGCCAGCAGCCTCACGGGGCACGAGCAGTACTTC. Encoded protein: CASSLTGHEQYF.

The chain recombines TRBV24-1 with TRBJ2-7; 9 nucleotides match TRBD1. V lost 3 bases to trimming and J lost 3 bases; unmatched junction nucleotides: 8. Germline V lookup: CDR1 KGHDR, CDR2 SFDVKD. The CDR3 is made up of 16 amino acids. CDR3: CATSDSRDRVVYEQYF. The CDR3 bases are TGTGCCACCAGTGATAGCCGGGACAGGGTAGTCTACGAGCAGTACTTC.

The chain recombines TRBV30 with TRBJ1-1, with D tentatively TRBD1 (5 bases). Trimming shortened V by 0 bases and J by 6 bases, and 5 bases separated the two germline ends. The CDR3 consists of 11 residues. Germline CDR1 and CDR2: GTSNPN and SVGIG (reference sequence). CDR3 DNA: TGTGCCTGGAGTGTACAGGCTGAAGCTTTCTTT. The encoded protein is CAWSVQAEAFF.

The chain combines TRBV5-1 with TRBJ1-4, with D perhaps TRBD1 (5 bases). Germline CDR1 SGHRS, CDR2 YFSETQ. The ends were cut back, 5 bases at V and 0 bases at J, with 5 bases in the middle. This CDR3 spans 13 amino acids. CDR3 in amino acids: CASRGPTNEKLFF. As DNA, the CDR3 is TGCGCCAGCAGGGGACCAACTAATGAAAAACTGTTTTTT.